The T cell receptor (beta chain) under discussion was sequenced for a study of blood T cell repertoires in COVID-19. For the study at large: The United States, Italy and Spain were the sources of the acute and convalescent COVID-19 samples. PBMCs, B-cell-depleted T cells, or T cells were the source of the cDNA or gDNA that made up the material.

Repertoires were generated with immunoSEQ multiplex PCR, while TCRdb's copy carries only in-frame clones and drops some. The data hold about 350,000 clones, with roughly 90% observed a single time. What was sequenced was PBMCs or T cells enriched from blood (not recorded which). The clonotype was recovered from a woman under 40 who had been exposed to COVID-19.

CDR3 loop: CATSIAGGPSSYNEQFF. The CDR3, as DNA: TGTGCCACCAGCATAGCGGGAGGCCCGAGCTCCTACAATGAGCAGTTCTTC. This chain joins TRBV19 and TRBJ2-1; 10 bases match TRBD2. The CDR3 is 17 amino acids. The J segment lost 0 bases and the V segment lost 10 bases, leaving 12 bases of the junction unmatched. CDR1 and CDR2 from the germline V gene are LNHDA and SQIVND (reference sequence).